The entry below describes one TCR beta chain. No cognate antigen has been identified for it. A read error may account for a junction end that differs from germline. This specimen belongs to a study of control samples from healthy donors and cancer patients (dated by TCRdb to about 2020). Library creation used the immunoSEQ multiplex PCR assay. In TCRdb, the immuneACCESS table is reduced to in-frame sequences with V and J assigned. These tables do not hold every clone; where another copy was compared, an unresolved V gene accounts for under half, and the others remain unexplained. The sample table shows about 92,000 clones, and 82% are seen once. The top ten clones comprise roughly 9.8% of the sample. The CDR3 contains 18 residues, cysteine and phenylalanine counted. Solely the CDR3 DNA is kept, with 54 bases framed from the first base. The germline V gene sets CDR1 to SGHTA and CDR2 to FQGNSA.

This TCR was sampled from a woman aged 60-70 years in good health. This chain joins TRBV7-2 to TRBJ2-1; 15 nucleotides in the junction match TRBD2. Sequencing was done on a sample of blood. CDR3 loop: CASNLGTSGGHLYNEQFF. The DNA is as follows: TGTGCCAGCAACTTAGGGACTAGCGGGGGGCACCTGTACAATGAGCAGTTCTTC.